A single sample gave rise to the 25 T cell receptor beta chains below, sequenced in a study of T-cell reconstitution after alpha-beta-depleted transplantation in children. Preparing the TCRbeta library involved the use of unique molecular identifiers. TCRdb re-called the PCR reads with MiXCR, one entry per CDR3 protein. This table has around 240,000 distinct CDR3 sequences, under 9.5% appearing once. Material: PBMCs, mostly from graft donor cells, obtained 180 days after TCRalphabeta/CD19-depleted stem cell transplant. The receptors derive from a male patient between 10 and 17 years old who had a stem cell transplant for acute lymphoblastic leukemia, so the T cells may come from the graft donor.

V and J are TRBV2 and TRBJ1-5; D perhaps matches TRBD1 (5 bases). The ends were cut back, 11 bases at V and 5 bases at J, with 13 bases in the middle. Germline loops: CDR1 SNHLY, CDR2 FYNNEI. There are 12 residues in the CDR3. The CDR3 here is CAVQGSDQPQHF. Here the CDR3 DNA reads TGTGCCGTCCAGGGAAGCGATCAGCCCCAGCATTTT.

This clonotype has a count of ten or more. This chain connects TRBV19 to TRBJ1-1; no reliable D call. CDR1 is LNHDA, CDR2 SQIVND, per germline (reference sequence). CDR3 length equals 11 residues. The V and J ends lost 6 bases and 4 bases respectively, with 6 bases between them. Here the CDR3 DNA reads TGTGCCAGTAGCACGGCCACTGAAGCTTTCTTT. Translated, it gives CASSTATEAFF.

This clonotype was seen ten or more times. The chain couples TRBV2 to TRBJ1-1; D gene unclear. Germline V gene lookup returns CDR1 SNHLY and CDR2 FYNNEI. Trimming left V 2 bases short and J 11 bases short, with 9 bases between. CDR3 length: 11 residues. The CDR3 DNA sequence: TGTGCCAGCAGTGAAATGGCAGTGGCTTTCTTT. It translates to CASSEMAVAFF.

This clonotype was seen at least ten times. This chain joins TRBV18 and TRBJ1-1; D is unclear. CDR1 is KGHSH and CDR2 is LQKENI in the germline V gene. Trimming removed 0 bases from V and 2 bases from J, with 10 bases in between. The CDR3 covers 15 residues. CDR3 sequence (DNA): TGTGCCAGCTCACCACCAGGGCAGGCCAACACTGAAGCTTTCTTT. Its translation: CASSPPGQANTEAFF.

This chain uses TRBV5-1 with TRBJ2-7; 15 positions match TRBD2. CDR1 is SGHRS and CDR2 is YFSETQ in the germline V gene. Trimming cost V 5 bases and J 4 bases; bases outside gene matches: 7. CDR3 length: 16 amino acids. CDR3 DNA: TGCGCCAGCAGGGTTACCGGGACTAGCGGGAGGTACGAGCAGTACTTC. Its translation: CASRVTGTSGRYEQYF.

At least ten counts were recorded for this clonotype. This chain uses TRBV9 with TRBJ2-6; unclear D gene. The CDR3 consists of 16 residues. CDR1 and CDR2 from the germline V gene are SGDLS and YYNGEE. Trimming shortened V by 0 bases and J by 2 bases, and 9 bases separated the two germline ends. CDR3 in DNA: TGTGCCAGCAGCGTAGCTCTCGGTCCTGGGGCCAACGTCCTGACTTTC. Protein: CASSVALGPGANVLTF.

This clonotype occurred a few times. This chain connects TRBV5-4 to TRBJ2-5, with 11 bases aligning to TRBD2. Germline CDR1 and CDR2: SGHNT and YYREEE (reference sequence). The CDR3 sequence is 15 residues long. The ends lost 4 bases at V and 5 bases at J; junction bases unmatched: 7. CDR3 in amino acids: CASSTLAGGLETQYF. The CDR3 DNA is TGTGCCAGCAGCACGTTAGCGGGGGGGCTTGAGACCCAGTACTTC. The complete variable domain, with remaining parts taken from reference TRBV5-4 and TRBJ2-5, reads ETGVTQSPTHLIKTRGQQVTLRCSSQSGHNTVSWYQQALGQGPQFIFQYYREEENGRGNFPPRFSGLQFPNYSSELNVNALELDDSALYLCASSTLAGGLETQYFGPGTRLLVL.

This clonotype has ten or more counts. This chain uses TRBV29-1 with TRBJ2-2, with 12 bases fitting TRBD2. The V and J ends lost 5 bases and 4 bases, in that order; junction bases with no gene match: 14. This CDR3 is 18 amino acids long. CDR1 is SQVTM, CDR2 ANQGSEA, per germline. Here the CDR3 reads CSVRALAGGSRGTGELFF. The CDR3 DNA reads as TGCAGCGTTCGGGCACTAGCGGGGGGCTCACGAGGCACCGGGGAGCTGTTTTTT.

This clonotype was counted at least ten times. The V call is TRBV7-8, the J call TRBJ2-2; a possible D gene is TRBD1 (6 bases). From germline, CDR1 is SGHVS and CDR2 FQNEAQ. Trimming removed 5 bases from V and 7 bases from J, with 20 bases in between. The CDR3 covers 16 residues. The CDR3 bases are TGTGCCAGCAGCCACGGGACATCTCTCCGAGACGGGGAGCTGTTTTTT. Protein: CASSHGTSLRDGELFF. Using reference TRBV7-8 and TRBJ2-2 for the parts outside the CDR3, the full variable domain is GAGVSQSPRYKVAKRGQDVALRCDPISGHVSLFWYQQALGQGPEFLTYFQNEAQLDKSGLPSDRFFAERPEGSVSTLKIQRTQQEDSAVYLCASSHGTSLRDGELFFGEGSRLTVL.

This clonotype appeared many times. The CDR3, as DNA: TGCAGTGCTGCAGGGGTTCTAAACACTGAAGCTTTCTTT. Its translation is CSAAGVLNTEAFF. V gene TRBV20-1 combines with J gene TRBJ1-1, with D possibly TRBD1 on 6 matching bases. The CDR3 is 13 residues long. V was clipped by 5 bases and J by 2 bases, with 12 bases between them. Looked up from germline, CDR1 is DFQATT and CDR2 is SNEGSKA (reference sequence).

This sequence joins TRBV19 and TRBJ2-7; weak D call: TRBD1 (5 bases). The V gene's germline CDR1 is LNHDA and CDR2 SQIVND (reference sequence). This CDR3 region has 15 residues. The V end was cut by 3 bases, the J end by 2 bases, with 14 bases between. This CDR3 reads CASSIGSGSAYEQYF. The CDR3 bases are TGTGCCAGTAGTATCGGGTCAGGGTCCGCCTACGAGCAGTACTTC.

This clonotype showed up many times. The chain uses TRBV28 and TRBJ2-7; the match to TRBD1 covers 7 bases. This CDR3 spans 18 amino acids. The V segment lost 1 base and the J segment 0 bases; nucleotides outside the gene matches: 12. The germline gives CDR1 MDHEN, CDR2 SYDVKM. CDR3 loop: CASSLYPIPSGGSYEQYF. Written as DNA, the CDR3 is TGTGCCAGCAGTTTATACCCCATACCTTCAGGGGGCTCCTACGAGCAGTACTTC. The whole variable domain, filled in from reference TRBV28 and TRBJ2-7, reads DVKVTQSSRYLVKRTGEKVFLECVQDMDHENMFWYRQDPGLGLRLIYFSYDVKMKEKGDIPEGYSVSREKKERFSLILESASTNQTSMYLCASSLYPIPSGGSYEQYFGPGTRLTVT.

The chain joins TRBV15 to TRBJ1-5; D is unclear. CDR1 is LNHNV, CDR2 YYDKDF, per germline (reference sequence). CDR3 size: 8 residues. CDR3 in amino acids: CSNQPQHF. CDR3 sequence (DNA): TGTAGCAATCAGCCCCAGCATTTT.

This clonotype was detected ten times or more. The chain uses TRBV10-2 and TRBJ2-7, with D uncertain. Germline V gives CDR1 WSHSY, CDR2 SAAADI. V lost 8 bases and J 5 bases, leaving 10 bases between the germline ends. The CDR3 length is 11 residues. CDR3 bases: TGCGCCAGCTCCCTACACGACGAGCAGTACTTC. The encoded protein is CASSLHDEQYF.

At least ten counts were recorded for this clonotype. CDR3 amino acids: CASRETPGLAGGSAGTQYF. The CDR3 nucleotides are TGTGCCAGCAGGGAGACGCCGGGACTAGCGGGAGGTTCGGCAGGAACCCAGTACTTC. V gene TRBV11-2 combines with J gene TRBJ2-5, with TRBD2 identical over 15 bases. V dropped 6 bases and J dropped 8; count of bases not matched to a gene: 19. Germline V CDR1 and CDR2: SGHAT, FQNNGV. The CDR3 contains 19 residues. The full variable domain, its missing parts supplied by reference TRBV11-2 and TRBJ2-5, is EAGVAQSPRYKIIEKRQSVAFWCNPISGHATLYWYQQILGQGPKLLIQFQNNGVVDDSQLPKDRFSAERLKGVDSTLKIQPAKLEDSAVYLCASRETPGLAGGSAGTQYFGPGTRLLVL.

There are many counts of this clonotype. V and J are TRBV7-9 and TRBJ2-7; TRBD2 is a possible D gene (6 bases). CDR1 SEHNR and CDR2 FQNEAQ come from the germline V gene (reference sequence). V lost 5 bases to trimming and J lost 3 bases, with 17 bases between them. The CDR3 length is 15 residues. The CDR3, as DNA: TGTGCCAGCAGCCGACCGACTAGTCAGGGCTACGAGCAGTACTTC. Protein product: CASSRPTSQGYEQYF.

In this sample, this clonotype turned up many times. The CDR3 DNA reads as TGTGCCAGCAGTCATGGGACTAGCGGACGCACAGATACGCAGTATTTT. Encoded protein: CASSHGTSGRTDTQYF. V is TRBV12-3 or TRBV12-4 and J is TRBJ2-3; TRBD2 matches 11 bases. This CDR3 comprises 16 residues. V shed 5 bases, J shed 1 base, and the junction held 5 bases outside the gene matches.

This clonotype appeared many times. J is TRBJ2-4 and V is TRBV12-3 or TRBV12-4; TRBD2 agrees at 9 bases. The CDR3 covers 16 residues. V lost 5 bases, J lost 8 bases, and 13 bases stayed unmatched. The CDR3: CASSRRTSDVRDIQYF. CDR3 bases: TGTGCCAGCAGTCGTCGGACTAGCGATGTTCGAGACATTCAGTACTTC.

This clonotype was recorded many times. The chain couples TRBV6-1 to TRBJ2-5; no firm D call. CDR3 length equals 11 residues. Germline lookup yields CDR1 MNHNS and CDR2 SASEGT. Trimming removed 3 bases at V and 5 bases at J, with 4 bases between. In nucleotides, the CDR3 is TGTGCCAGCAGTGAGTTGGAGACCCAGTACTTC. Protein sequence: CASSELETQYF.

This clonotype has ten or more counts. V is TRBV10-3 and J is TRBJ2-2; D unresolved. V lost 0 bases, J lost 7 bases, and 6 bases lay in between. The CDR3 is made up of 13 amino acids. Per the germline V gene, CDR1 is ENHRY and CDR2 is SYGVKD. In DNA form, the CDR3 reads TGTGCCATCAGTGAGTCCGGCGGCGGGGAGCTGTTTTTT. It specifies CAISESGGGELFF.

This clonotype has ten or more counts. V and J are TRBV28 and TRBJ2-3; D uncertain. CDR1 MDHEN and CDR2 SYDVKM come from the germline V gene. V was shortened by 5 bases and J by 2 bases, with 17 bases between the two germline ends. The CDR3 is 16 amino acids. CDR3 DNA: TGTGCCAGCAGTCTTCCTTTTCGGCTTACCACAGATACGCAGTATTTT. Residues: CASSLPFRLTTDTQYF. Full variable domain (remainder filled in from reference TRBV28 and TRBJ2-3): DVKVTQSSRYLVKRTGEKVFLECVQDMDHENMFWYRQDPGLGLRLIYFSYDVKMKEKGDIPEGYSVSREKKERFSLILESASTNQTSMYLCASSLPFRLTTDTQYFGPGTRLTVL.

This clonotype appeared many times. The V gene is TRBV10-3, the J gene TRBJ2-2; D not resolved. CDR1 is ENHRY and CDR2 is SYGVKD in the germline V gene. V was trimmed by 4 bases and J by 0 bases, leaving 12 bases between them. The CDR3 is made up of 16 amino acids. CDR3 DNA sequence: TGTGCCATCAGTGGGTTCGGAACGACGAACACCGGGGAGCTGTTTTTT. As protein: CAISGFGTTNTGELFF.

This clonotype was seen at least ten times. J is TRBJ2-1 and V is TRBV6-2 or TRBV6-3; D is perhaps TRBD2 (6 bases). Trimming cost V 2 bases and J 0 bases, with 11 bases left between them. In germline, CDR1 is MNHEY, CDR2 SVGEGT. The CDR3 has 16 residues. Here the CDR3 DNA reads TGTGCCAGCAGTTACGATCGGGGGATCTCCTACAATGAGCAGTTCTTC. Translating gives CASSYDRGISYNEQFF.

This clonotype was recorded at least ten times. The chain has TRBV6-1 and TRBJ2-7, with D hard to call. V gave up 3 bases and J gave up 2 bases, with 11 bases separating them. The germline CDR1 and CDR2 sequences are MNHNS and SASEGT. The CDR3 is 14 amino acids. The CDR3 loop reads CASSEEDGTYEQYF. The CDR3 DNA is TGTGCCAGCAGTGAGGAAGACGGTACCTACGAGCAGTACTTC.

This clonotype was detected many times. The rearrangement uses TRBV13 and TRBJ2-5; perhaps TRBD1 as D (5 bases). CDR1 is PRHDT, CDR2 FYEKMQ, per germline (reference sequence). With 4 bases removed from V and 1 base from J, the gap between germline ends came to 7 bases. The CDR3 extends over 13 amino acids. The CDR3 DNA reads as TGTGCCAGCAGCTCGGACATCCAAGAGACCCAGTACTTC. Translating gives CASSSDIQETQYF.